The clone carrying this T cell receptor (beta chain) is labeled medium-sized. The target antigen is unknown. CDR3 length equals 13 residues. Trimming removed 5 bases from V and 2 bases from J, with 9 bases in between. The germline gives CDR1 SGHVS, CDR2 FNYEAQ. Using RNA transcripts, the TCR beta CDR3 regions were amplified. HTBI primers were used in a first-round RT-PCR, which preceded a second-round multiplex PCR. TCRdb reprocessed the multiplex PCR reads with MiXCR, giving one entry per CDR3 protein. The sample consists of 500,000 to 600,000 distinct CDR3 sequences, under 45% of them appearing once. These data originate in a study of Graves' ophthalmopathy and Graves' hyperthyroidism. General observations from the study: The authors also found most expanded thyroid clonotypes above 0.001 frequency in blood.

The V gene is TRBV7-6, the J gene TRBJ2-5; D gene uncertain. This clonotype originated in an adult man with Graves' hyperthyroidism. The sample was peripheral blood or thyroid tissue (not recorded which). Here the CDR3 reads CASSHGRQETQYF. CDR3 DNA: TGTGCCAGCAGCCACGGACGACAAGAGACCCAGTACTTC.